The clone carrying this TCR beta chain was counted many times. With 6 bases removed from V and 5 bases from J, the gap between germline ends came to 23 bases. The CDR3 extends over 15 amino acids. Germline V gives CDR1 DFQATT, CDR2 SNEGSKA (reference sequence). These data are taken from a study of T cells in Graves' hyperthyroidism and ophthalmopathy. Template material for amplifying TCR beta CDR3 regions consisted of RNA transcripts. HTBI primers were used for first-round RT-PCR of the TCR CDR3. Each CDR3 protein is one row after TCRdb ran MiXCR on the multiplex PCR reads. The sample carries 300,000 to 400,000 distinct CDR3 sequences, about 12% recorded once.

The V gene is TRBV20-1, the J gene TRBJ2-7; maybe TRBD2 (8 bases). The sample was blood. This receptor was identified in a young woman with Graves' hyperthyroidism. The CDR3, as DNA: TGCAGTGCCACCCCAGGGGGACTAGGCAGGGACGAGCAGTACTTC. It specifies CSATPGGLGRDEQYF.